This T cell receptor beta chain originates from a study of multiple sclerosis patients with progressive multifocal leukoencephalopathy. Study findings and constraints: It is unclear whether the findings reflect JC virus infection or general immunocompromise.

Regarding this clone: Its antigen is as yet unknown.

Time point of the sample: roughly 12 months of natalizumab therapy. Samples T1 and T2 were drawn at 6 and 12 months of therapy, respectively. Sequencing was at survey level. Assay: immunoSEQ multiplex PCR; the TCRdb copy retains only in-frame clones and omits some. Among 20,000 to 30,000 clones listed, 75% to 95% were seen once. The CDR3 sequence is 15 residues long. Germline V gives CDR1 KGHSH, CDR2 LQKENI. The V end lost 3 bases, the J end lost 0 bases, and 9 bases lay between the germline ends. The specimen comprised PBMCs, sampled from a patient treated with natalizumab. The chain joins TRBV18 to TRBJ2-1; no reliable D call. The clonotype was recovered from a man aged 30 to 45 with multiple sclerosis. CDR3 coding DNA: TGTGCCAGCTCACCGGACCCGAGCTCCTACAATGAGCAGTTCTTC. It is translated as CASSPDPSSYNEQFF. The variable domain in full, with the rest retrieved from reference TRBV18 and TRBJ2-1, is NAGVMQNPRHLVRRRGQEARLRCSPMKGHSHVYWYRQLPEEGLKFMVYLQKENIIDESGMPKERFSAEFPKEGPSILRIQQVVRGDSAAYFCASSPDPSSYNEQFFGPGTRLTVL.